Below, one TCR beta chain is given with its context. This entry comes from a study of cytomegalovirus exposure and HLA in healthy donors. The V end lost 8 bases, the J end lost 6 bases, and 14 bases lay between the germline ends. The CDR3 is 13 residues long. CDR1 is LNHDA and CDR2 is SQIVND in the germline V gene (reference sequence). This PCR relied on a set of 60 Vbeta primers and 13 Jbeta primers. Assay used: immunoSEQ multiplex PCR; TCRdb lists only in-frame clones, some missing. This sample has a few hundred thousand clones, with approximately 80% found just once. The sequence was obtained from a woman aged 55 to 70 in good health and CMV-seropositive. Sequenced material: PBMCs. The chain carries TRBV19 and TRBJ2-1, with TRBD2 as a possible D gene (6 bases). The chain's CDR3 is CASRGTPSNEQFF. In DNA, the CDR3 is TGTGCCAGTCGCGGGACCCCCAGCAATGAGCAGTTCTTC.